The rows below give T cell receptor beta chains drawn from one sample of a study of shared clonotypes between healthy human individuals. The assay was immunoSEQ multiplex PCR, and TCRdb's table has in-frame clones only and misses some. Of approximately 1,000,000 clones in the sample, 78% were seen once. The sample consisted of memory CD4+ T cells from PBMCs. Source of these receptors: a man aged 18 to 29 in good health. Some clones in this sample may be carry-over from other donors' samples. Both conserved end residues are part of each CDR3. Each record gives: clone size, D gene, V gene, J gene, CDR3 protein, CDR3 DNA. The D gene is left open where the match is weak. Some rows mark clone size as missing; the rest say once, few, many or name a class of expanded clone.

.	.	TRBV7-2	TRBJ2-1	CASSPTTRDYNEQFF	TGTGCCAGCAGCCCTACTACCCGGGACTACAATGAGCAGTTCTTC
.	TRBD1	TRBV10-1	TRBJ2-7	CASSETGQGRNEQYF	TGCGCCAGCAGTGAGACGGGACAGGGTCGGAACGAGCAGTACTTC
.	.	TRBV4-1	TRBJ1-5	CASSPGGGWGNQPQHF	TGCGCCAGCAGCCCGGGGGGCGGTTGGGGCAATCAGCCCCAGCATTTT
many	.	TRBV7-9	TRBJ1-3	CASSTQGLFGNTIYF	TGTGCCAGCAGCACCCAGGGACTTTTCGGAAACACCATATATTTT
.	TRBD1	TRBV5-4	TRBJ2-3	CASSLGQGITDTQYF	TGTGCCAGCAGCTTGGGACAGGGGATCACAGATACGCAGTATTTT
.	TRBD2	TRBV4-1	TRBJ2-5	CASSQPPGLAGGVQETQYF	TGCGCCAGCAGCCAACCGCCGGGACTAGCGGGAGGGGTTCAAGAGACCCAGTACTTC
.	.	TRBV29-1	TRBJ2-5	CSVDGLQETQYF	TGCAGCGTTGATGGCCTACAAGAGACCCAGTACTTC
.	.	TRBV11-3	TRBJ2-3	CASSLDTGTSTDTQYF	TGTGCCAGCAGCTTAGATACCGGGACTAGCACAGATACGCAGTATTTT
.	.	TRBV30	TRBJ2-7	CAWSITSRDRDYSQQYF	TGTGCCTGGAGTATAACCTCCCGGGACCGAGATTATTCCCAGCAGTACTTC
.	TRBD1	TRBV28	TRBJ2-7	CASSPSQGALYEQYF	TGTGCCAGCAGTCCCAGCCAGGGGGCGTTGTACGAGCAGTACTTC
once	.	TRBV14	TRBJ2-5	CASSQERPGPRGIETQYF	TGTGCCAGCAGCCAAGAGAGGCCCGGGCCGAGAGGTATAGAGACCCAGTACTTC
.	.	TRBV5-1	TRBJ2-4	CASSLDLNIQYF	TGCGCCAGCAGCTTGGACCTTAACATTCAGTACTTC
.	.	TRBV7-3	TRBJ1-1	CASSLDGGLGAFF	TGTGCCAGCAGCTTAGACGGGGGCCTCGGAGCTTTCTTT
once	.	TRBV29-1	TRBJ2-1	CSYGWRSYNEQFF	TGCAGCTATGGGTGGCGGTCCTACAATGAGCAGTTCTTC
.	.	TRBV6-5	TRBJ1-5	CASSYQGNQPQHF	TGTGCCAGCAGTTACCAGGGAAATCAGCCCCAGCATTTT
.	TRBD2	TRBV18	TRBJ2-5	CASSLGRQETQYF	TGTGCCAGCTCGCTCGGGAGGCAAGAGACCCAGTACTTC
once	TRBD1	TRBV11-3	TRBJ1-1	CASSLGGQGRRTEAFF	TGTGCCAGCAGCCTAGGGGGACAGGGTAGGCGAACTGAAGCTTTCTTT
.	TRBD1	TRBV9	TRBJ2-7	CASSPRDRAYEQYF	TGTGCCAGCAGCCCTCGGGACAGGGCTTACGAGCAGTACTTC
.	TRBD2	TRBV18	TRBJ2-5	CASSPPGLAQETQYF	TGTGCCAGCTCACCGCCCGGACTAGCACAAGAGACCCAGTACTTC
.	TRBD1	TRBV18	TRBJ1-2	CASSLAQRTGGDGYTF	TGTGCCAGCTCACTTGCTCAGAGGACAGGGGGTGATGGCTACACCTTC
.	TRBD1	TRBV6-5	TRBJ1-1	CASGQGALGTEAFF	TGTGCCAGCGGGCAGGGGGCGCTGGGCACTGAAGCTTTCTTT
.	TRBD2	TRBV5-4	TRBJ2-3	CASSFRLAEFTDTQYF	TGTGCCAGCAGCTTTCGTCTAGCGGAATTCACAGATACGCAGTATTTT
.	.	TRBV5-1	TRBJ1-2	CASSLVPSREESGYTF	TGCGCCAGCAGCCTCGTTCCTAGTAGGGAAGAGAGTGGCTACACCTTC
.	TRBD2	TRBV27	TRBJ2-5	CASGASGQETQYF	TGTGCCAGCGGGGCTAGCGGGCAAGAGACCCAGTACTTC
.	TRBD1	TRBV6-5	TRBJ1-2	CASSSDRADGYTF	TGTGCCAGCAGTTCGGACAGGGCGGACGGCTACACCTTC
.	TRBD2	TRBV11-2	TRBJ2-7	CASSLGLAGGSEQYF	TGTGCCAGCAGCTTAGGATTGGCGGGAGGAAGCGAGCAGTACTTC
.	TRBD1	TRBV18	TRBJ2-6	CASSPTGQGSGGANVLTF	TGTGCCAGCTCACCAACGGGACAGGGGTCTGGTGGGGCCAACGTCCTGACTTTC
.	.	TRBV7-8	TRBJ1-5	CASSPSPSQPQHF	TGTGCCAGCAGCCCCAGTCCGTCTCAGCCCCAGCATTTT
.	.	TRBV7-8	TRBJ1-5	CASSQQGQPQHF	TGTGCCAGCAGCCAACAAGGCCAGCCCCAGCATTTT
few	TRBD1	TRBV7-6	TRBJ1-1	CASSRSTGANTEAFF	TGTGCCAGCAGCCGTTCCACAGGGGCGAACACTGAAGCTTTCTTT
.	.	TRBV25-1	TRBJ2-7	CAGKLGEQYF	TGTGCCGGAAAGTTGGGGGAGCAGTACTTC
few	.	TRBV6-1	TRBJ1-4	CASRSSGANEKLFF	TGTGCCAGCAGGAGCTCCGGAGCTAATGAAAAACTGTTTTTT
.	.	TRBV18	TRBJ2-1	CASSPIGTIYNEQFF	TGTGCCAGCTCACCAATCGGGACCATATACAATGAGCAGTTCTTC
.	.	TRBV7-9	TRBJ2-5	CASSSRETQYF	TGTGCCAGCAGCTCAAGGGAGACCCAGTACTTC
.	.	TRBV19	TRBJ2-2	CASNLGRHTGELFF	TGTGCCAGTAACCTGGGGAGGCACACCGGGGAGCTGTTTTTT
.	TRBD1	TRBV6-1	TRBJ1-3	CASSGPGTVSGNTIYF	TGTGCCAGCAGTGGACCCGGGACAGTCTCTGGAAACACCATATATTTT
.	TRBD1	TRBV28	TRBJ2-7	CASSRTGPYEQYF	TGTGCCAGCAGCCGGACAGGGCCGTACGAGCAGTACTTC
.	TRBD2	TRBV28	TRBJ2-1	CASSPPGLAGGPEQFF	TGTGCCAGCAGCCCCCCCGGGTTAGCGGGAGGGCCCGAGCAGTTCTTC
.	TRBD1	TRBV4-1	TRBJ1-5	CASSQDGDRAYSNQPQHF	TGCGCCAGCAGCCAAGATGGGGACAGGGCCTATAGCAATCAGCCCCAGCATTTT
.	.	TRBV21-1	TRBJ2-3	CASSRSTDTQYF	TGTGCCAGCAGCAGAAGCACAGATACGCAGTATTTT
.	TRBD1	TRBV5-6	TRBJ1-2	CASSRRDRGPFYGYTF	TGTGCCAGCAGTCGCCGGGACAGAGGCCCTTTCTATGGCTACACCTTC
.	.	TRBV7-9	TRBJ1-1	CASSSRWGETEAFF	TGTGCCAGCAGCTCAAGGTGGGGGGAGACTGAAGCTTTCTTT
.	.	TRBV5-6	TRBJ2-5	CASNPGVGQETQYF	TGTGCCAGCAACCCCGGTGTTGGCCAAGAGACCCAGTACTTC
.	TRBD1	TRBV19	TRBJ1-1	CASPSPGTGAAFF	TGTGCCAGTCCTTCCCCCGGGACAGGGGCGGCTTTCTTT